The subject of this entry is one TCR beta chain. The antigen is not known. Using immunoSEQ multiplex PCR, the repertoire was profiled, and TCRdb retains in-frame clones only, with some absent. The sample has tens of thousands of clones; 81% are singletons. This record belongs to a study of OX40 agonist ivuxolimab in advanced cancers. The study's findings and limits: At 0.1 to 3.0 mg/kg and by week 6, clonal expansion occurred in CD4+ and CD8+ blood T cells.

CDR1 and CDR2 from the germline V gene are MNHEY and SMNVEV (reference sequence). V shed 6 bases, J shed 6 bases, and the junction held 13 bases outside the gene matches. This CDR3 is built from 15 residues. The chain recombines TRBV27 with TRBJ2-7, with 8 bases matching TRBD1. The clonotype was recovered from an adult with an advanced solid tumor such as melanoma, head and neck, liver or kidney cancer. Material: CD4+ or CD8+ T cells sorted from blood, obtained in a trial of the OX40 agonist ivuxolimab. The CDR3 DNA reads TGTGCCAGCAGCAACACCGGGACAGGACTCGCCGAGCAGTACTTC. Translating it yields CASSNTGTGLAEQYF.